This T cell receptor beta chain emerged from a study of beta chain features in type 1 diabetes. As for the study in general: The samples had about 110,000,000 sorted cells examined in all.

CD4+ naive, central memory, regulatory and stem cell-like memory cells were sorted via CD45RO/CCR7/CD25/CD127/CD95/CD27. Post-sort purity exceeded 95% for all sorted populations. This CDR3 has 13 residues. V shed 0 bases and J shed 3 bases, with 4 bases lying between them. The germline V gene encodes CDR1 SGHRS and CDR2 YFSETQ. The investigators reverse transcribed all of the isolated RNA, so they sequenced expressed TCRB transcripts. Sequenced by immunoSEQ multiplex PCR; TCRdb stores in-frame clones only, minus some. The sample consists of roughly 140,000 clones, about a tenth of them appearing once. Study observations and caveats: Shortening that was moderate but significant affected the TCRB CDR3s of Type 1 diabetes patients in all four CD4+ subsets. Fewer insertions but more deletions were seen at VDJ junctions in type 1 diabetes patients.

This clone was found a few times. The antigen is undetermined. This receptor was identified in a man younger than 40 with type 1 diabetes. The sample was central memory CD4+ T cells from blood. This chain connects TRBV5-1 to TRBJ2-4; D not resolved. CDR3 nucleotide sequence: TGCGCCAGCAGCTTGGACGGCAAAAACATTCAGTACTTC. It specifies CASSLDGKNIQYF.